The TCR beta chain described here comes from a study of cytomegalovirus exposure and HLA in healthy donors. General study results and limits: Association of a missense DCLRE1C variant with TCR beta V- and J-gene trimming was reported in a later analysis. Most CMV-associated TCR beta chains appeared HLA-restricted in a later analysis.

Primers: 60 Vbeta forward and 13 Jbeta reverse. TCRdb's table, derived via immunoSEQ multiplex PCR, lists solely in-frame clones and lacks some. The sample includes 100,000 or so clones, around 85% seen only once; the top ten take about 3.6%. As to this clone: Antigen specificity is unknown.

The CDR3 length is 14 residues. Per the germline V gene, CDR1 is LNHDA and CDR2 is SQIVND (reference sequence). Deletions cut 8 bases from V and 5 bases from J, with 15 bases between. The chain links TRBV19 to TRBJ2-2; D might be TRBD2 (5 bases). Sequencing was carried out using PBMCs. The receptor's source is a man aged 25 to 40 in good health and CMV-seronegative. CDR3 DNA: TGTGCCAGTCTGGATGCCGGGGAGACCGGGGAGCTGTTTTTT. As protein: CASLDAGETGELFF.